What follows are 29 T cell receptor beta chains derived from one specimen sequenced in a study of a mutant IDH1 vaccine in newly diagnosed glioma. Produced via immunoSEQ multiplex PCR; TCRdb's table is partial and in-frame only. The sample consists of around 37,000 clones, around 78% of them appearing once. The time point denotes: baseline, week 1 (first vaccination visit). Regarding treatment: pre-vaccination baseline after standard-of-care therapy. This specimen was PBMCs, taken from a glioma patient treated with radiotherapy, temozolomide or both. The receptors shown here come from a middle-aged man with glioma. Some clones in this sample may be carry-over from other donors' samples.

This chain connects TRBV2 to TRBJ2-1; 11 bases agree with TRBD2. Germline loops: CDR1 SNHLY, CDR2 FYNNEI. Germline trimming cut 3 bases from V and 7 bases from J; bases unmatched to any gene: 14. CDR3 length: 18 amino acids. The CDR3 protein is CASSDWALASGGPNEQFF. Written as DNA, the CDR3 is TGTGCCAGCAGTGATTGGGCCCTGGCTAGCGGGGGGCCGAATGAGCAGTTCTTC. Looking up the rest from reference TRBV2 and TRBJ2-1 gives the full variable domain: EPEVTQTPSHQVTQMGQEVILRCVPISNHLYFYWYRQILGQKVEFLVSFYNNEISEKSEIFDDQFSVERPDGSNFTLKIRSTKLEDSAMYFCASSDWALASGGPNEQFFGPGTRLTVL.

This chain connects TRBV29-1 to TRBJ2-2; D assignment may be TRBD1 or TRBD2 (5 bases each). This CDR3 has 14 amino acids. Trimming took off 7 bases at V and 1 base at J, with 13 bases between the two ends. Germline CDR1 reads SQVTM; CDR2 reads ANQGSEA. In DNA, the CDR3 is TGCAGCGCTCTCGGGACCCAGAACACCGGGGAGCTGTTTTTT. This gives the protein CSALGTQNTGELFF.

The V and J genes are TRBV11-2 and TRBJ2-7; 8 positions agree with TRBD1. There are 13 residues in the CDR3. V lost 3 bases and J lost 3; bases outside the gene matches: 1. Germline CDR1 is SGHAT and CDR2 is FQNNGV. This chain's CDR3 is CASSFTGGYEQYF. The CDR3 DNA is TGTGCCAGCAGCTTCACAGGGGGCTACGAGCAGTACTTC.

This chain connects TRBV7-2 to TRBJ1-2, with D possibly matching TRBD1 (6 bases). Deletions cut 6 bases from V and 2 bases from J, with 13 bases between. The CDR3 runs 14 residues. Germline assignment: CDR1 SGHTA and CDR2 FQGNSA. This CDR3 reads CASRTGGPNYGYTF. DNA of the CDR3: TGTGCCAGCAGAACCGGGGGGCCGAACTATGGCTACACCTTC.

The chain joins TRBV6-1 to TRBJ1-5; D call uncertain. Trimming took 3 bases from V and 3 from J, leaving 9 bases between them. The CDR3 runs 14 residues. Per the germline V gene, CDR1 is MNHNS and CDR2 is SASEGT. The CDR3 sequence is CASSEGSLNQPQHF. CDR3 in DNA: TGTGCCAGCAGTGAGGGCAGCCTCAATCAGCCCCAGCATTTT.

This rearrangement joins TRBV27 to TRBJ1-4, with D unclear. Trimming cost V 6 bases and J 1 base, with 21 bases left between them. Germline values: CDR1 MNHEY, CDR2 SMNVEV (reference sequence). This CDR3 contains 18 residues. The CDR3: CASSLLVRADLTNEKLFF. The DNA of the CDR3 is TGTGCCAGCAGCTTACTAGTGCGGGCGGATTTAACTAATGAAAAACTGTTTTTT. Variable domain in full (rest from reference TRBV27 and TRBJ1-4): EAQVTQNPRYLITVTGKKLTVTCSQNMNHEYMSWYRQDPGLGLRQIYYSMNVEVTDKGDVPEGYKVSRKEKRNFPLILESPSPNQTSLYFCASSLLVRADLTNEKLFFGSGTQLSVL.

The J gene is TRBJ1-2, the V gene TRBV6-5; D not resolved. The CDR3 is 14 amino acids. Looked up from germline, CDR1 is MNHEY and CDR2 is SVGAGI. Trimming took 0 bases from V and 8 from J, leaving 13 bases between them. CDR3 in amino acids: CASSYSHSSRGYTF. CDR3 sequence (DNA): TGTGCCAGCAGTTACTCCCACAGCTCGCGGGGCTACACCTTC.

The J gene is TRBJ1-2, the V gene TRBV10-3, with 10 bases that match TRBD1. Per the germline V gene, CDR1 is ENHRY and CDR2 is SYGVKD. The trim removed 6 bases at V and 2 bases at J, leaving 3 bases unmatched. This CDR3 has 14 residues. CDR3 sequence: CAISLTGGNYGYTF. The CDR3 DNA is TGTGCCATCAGCCTGACAGGGGGCAACTATGGCTACACCTTC.

The chain carries TRBV30 and TRBJ2-6, with no clear D. Germline-derived CDR1 and CDR2 are GTSNPN and SVGIG (reference sequence). V lost 8 bases and J lost 4, with 18 bases in between. This CDR3 region has 15 residues. Here the CDR3 reads CATSGALSGANVLTF. CDR3 in DNA: TGTGCCACCTCCGGTGCGCTCTCCGGGGCCAACGTCCTGACTTTC.

The V call is TRBV2, the J call TRBJ2-3; 13 nucleotides match TRBD2. This CDR3 is 14 amino acids long. V dropped 5 bases and J dropped 10; count of bases not matched to a gene: 6. The V gene's germline CDR1 is SNHLY and CDR2 FYNNEI. CDR3 sequence reads: CASSRLAGGWSQYF. CDR3 DNA sequence: TGTGCCAGCAGTAGACTAGCGGGGGGCTGGTCGCAGTATTTT.

The rearrangement links TRBV19 to TRBJ1-2; a weak D match, TRBD1 (6 bases). In germline, CDR1 is LNHDA, CDR2 SQIVND (reference sequence). Between the trimmed V and J ends, which lost 3 bases and 4 bases, there was a span of 9 bases. This CDR3 has 13 amino acids. In DNA form, the CDR3 reads TGTGCCAGTAGTATCACGGGGGCCTATGGCTACACCTTC. It codes for CASSITGAYGYTF.

The gene calls are TRBV11-2 and TRBJ2-2, with TRBD1 identical over 9 bases. The CDR3 covers 16 residues. Unmatched junction bases numbered 3, after V lost 1 base and J lost 3 bases. Germline lookup yields CDR1 SGHAT and CDR2 FQNNGV. The CDR3 bases are TGTGCCAGCAGCTTAGGGGGACAGGGTTACACCGGGGAGCTGTTTTTT. Encoded protein: CASSLGGQGYTGELFF.

The chain joins TRBV5-4 to TRBJ2-1, with D perhaps TRBD1 or TRBD2 (5 bases each). The CDR3 sequence is 14 residues long. V gave up 2 bases and J gave up 10 bases, with 16 bases separating them. Per germline, CDR1 SGHNT and CDR2 YYREEE (reference sequence). The chain's CDR3 is CASSLYTGTDEQFF. For the CDR3, the DNA is TGTGCCAGCAGCTTATATACCGGGACGGACGAGCAGTTCTTC.

V and J are TRBV6-1 and TRBJ1-5; D perhaps matches TRBD1 (6 bases). The CDR3 loop spans 14 amino acids. The germline V gene has CDR1 MNHNS and CDR2 SASEGT. Trimming stripped 0 bases from V and 4 bases from J, with 7 bases between. In DNA form, the CDR3 reads TGTGCCAGCAGTGAAGCTGGACAGAATCAGCCCCAGCATTTT. This translates into CASSEAGQNQPQHF.

CDR3 sequence: CASSLGGRFYGYTF. The CDR3 DNA reads as TGTGCCAGCAGTTTAGGAGGGCGGTTCTATGGCTACACCTTC. The chain couples TRBV6-5 to TRBJ1-2; D is ambiguous. This CDR3 is built from 14 residues. Germline-derived CDR1 and CDR2 are MNHEY and SVGAGI. Between the trimmed V and J ends, which lost 4 bases and 4 bases, there was a span of 13 bases.

This clone has more than one count but fewer than ten. This chain uses TRBV10-3 with TRBJ1-2, with 7 bases matching TRBD1. Germline assignment: CDR1 ENHRY and CDR2 SYGVKD. Unmatched junction bases numbered 6, after V lost 5 bases and J lost 3 bases. The CDR3 sequence is 14 residues long. The DNA for the CDR3 is TGTGCCATCAGTCTTACCGGGACAGACTATGGCTACACCTTC. This sequence encodes CAISLTGTDYGYTF.

This sequence joins TRBV9 and TRBJ2-1; TRBD2 matches at 9 bases. The germline V gene encodes CDR1 SGDLS and CDR2 YYNGEE. The CDR3 loop spans 15 amino acids. The ends lost 4 bases at V and 4 bases at J; junction bases unmatched: 6. For the CDR3, the DNA is TGTGCCAGCAGCTTCCAGCTAGCGGGGTACAATGAGCAGTTCTTC. It translates to CASSFQLAGYNEQFF.

The rearrangement links TRBV7-2 to TRBJ1-6; D is unresolved. From germline, CDR1 is SGHTA and CDR2 FQGNSA. With 6 bases removed from V and 5 bases from J, the gap between germline ends came to 2 bases. The CDR3 extends over 11 amino acids. DNA for the CDR3: TGTGCCAGCAGAAATAATTCACCCCTCCACTTT. Protein: CASRNNSPLHF. The full variable domain, in which reference TRBV7-2 and TRBJ1-6 provide the parts outside the CDR3, is GAGVSQSPSNKVTEKGKDVELRCDPISGHTALYWYRQSLGQGLEFLIYFQGNSAPDKSGLPSDRFSAERTGGSVSTLTIQRTQQEDSAVYLCASRNNSPLHFGNGTRLTVT.

The chain uses TRBV7-2 and TRBJ1-1; weak D call: TRBD1 (5 bases). The CDR3 has 15 residues. Germline V lookup: CDR1 SGHTA, CDR2 FQGNSA. V lost 5 bases, J lost 4 bases, and 17 bases lay in between. DNA for the CDR3: TGTGCCAGCAGCCTTTCGGGGGGACTCAGCACTGAAGCTTTCTTT. This codes for CASSLSGGLSTEAFF.

V and J are TRBV7-8 and TRBJ2-3; weak D call: TRBD1 (6 bases). There are 18 residues in the CDR3. CDR1 SGHVS and CDR2 FQNEAQ come from the germline V gene. The V and J ends lost 0 bases and 0 bases respectively, with 16 bases between them. The CDR3 loop reads CASSLAHLGQSSTDTQYF. As DNA, the CDR3 is TGTGCCAGCAGCTTAGCGCATCTAGGACAGTCTAGCACAGATACGCAGTATTTT. The whole variable domain, remainder taken from reference TRBV7-8 and TRBJ2-3, is GAGVSQSPRYKVAKRGQDVALRCDPISGHVSLFWYQQALGQGPEFLTYFQNEAQLDKSGLPSDRFFAERPEGSVSTLKIQRTQQEDSAVYLCASSLAHLGQSSTDTQYFGPGTRLTVL.

The rearrangement joins TRBV18 to TRBJ2-7, with D possibly called TRBD1 or TRBD2 (5 bases each). Germline V gene data show CDR1 as KGHSH and CDR2 as LQKENI. This CDR3 has 12 residues. V lost 3 bases to trimming and J lost 5 bases, with 8 bases between them. The CDR3 DNA reads as TGTGCCAGCTCACCCAGGGACGACGAGCAGTACTTC. This codes for CASSPRDDEQYF. The variable domain in full, with the rest retrieved from reference TRBV18 and TRBJ2-7, is NAGVMQNPRHLVRRRGQEARLRCSPMKGHSHVYWYRQLPEEGLKFMVYLQKENIIDESGMPKERFSAEFPKEGPSILRIQQVVRGDSAAYFCASSPRDDEQYFGPGTRLTVT.

J is TRBJ1-3 and V is TRBV5-1; no firm D call. The CDR3 extends over 16 amino acids. The germline CDR1 and CDR2 sequences are SGHRS and YFSETQ. Trimming removed 4 bases at V and 0 bases at J, with 14 bases between. In DNA form, the CDR3 reads TGCGCCAGCAGCCCCTCGGGTGCGAGCTCTGGAAACACCATATATTTT. Translation gives CASSPSGASSGNTIYF.

This chain joins TRBV28 and TRBJ1-2; 10 bases match TRBD1. Germline V lookup: CDR1 MDHEN, CDR2 SYDVKM. J lost 4 bases, V lost 1 base, and 6 bases had no gene match. This CDR3 comprises 16 residues. The CDR3, as DNA: TGTGCCAGCAGTTTATCCGGGACAGGGGTTCCCTATGGCTACACCTTC. Amino acids: CASSLSGTGVPYGYTF.

This clone was observed a handful of times. The CDR3 DNA follows: TGCGCCAGCAGCTTGGATGGACAGGCTCTCTATGGCTACACCTTC. Residues: CASSLDGQALYGYTF. The chain combines TRBV5-1 with TRBJ1-2; TRBD1 aligns across 7 bases. CDR1 and CDR2 from the germline V gene are SGHRS and YFSETQ. The CDR3 totals 15 residues. V was clipped by 0 bases and J by 4 bases; unmatched bases: 6.

The J gene is TRBJ2-7, the V gene TRBV30; 9 bases align to TRBD2. This CDR3 is built from 18 residues. The J segment lost 1 base and the V segment lost 8 bases, leaving 21 bases of the junction unmatched. CDR1 is GTSNPN, CDR2 SVGIG, per germline (reference sequence). CDR3 in amino acids: CAGVAQGSGGSKSYEQYF. Written as DNA, the CDR3 is TGTGCCGGCGTAGCCCAGGGTAGCGGGGGAAGTAAATCCTACGAGCAGTACTTC. The variable domain in full, completed from reference TRBV30 and TRBJ2-7, reads SQTIHQWPATLVQPVGSPLSLECTVEGTSNPNLYWYRQAAGRGLQLLFYSVGIGQISSEVPQNLSASRPQDRQFILSSKKLLLSDSGFYLCAGVAQGSGGSKSYEQYFGPGTRLTVT.

V usage is TRBV4-2 and J usage is TRBJ2-7; 11 positions agree with TRBD2. The CDR3 covers 18 residues. The V gene's germline CDR1 is LGHNA and CDR2 YNFKEQ. The junction had 10 bases not matched to a gene; V was cut back by 1 base and J by 2 bases. CDR3 in DNA: TGTGCCAGCAGCCAAGCATTTTCCGGGACTAGCGGTGCCTACGAGCAGTACTTC. Translation: CASSQAFSGTSGAYEQYF.

The chain uses TRBV19 and TRBJ1-2; the D is unclear. This CDR3 spans 13 amino acids. Germline V gene lookup returns CDR1 LNHDA and CDR2 SQIVND (reference sequence). V lost 3 bases, J lost 8 bases, and 13 bases lay in between. Written as DNA, the CDR3 is TGTGCCAGTAGTATGGACCGACTAGGAGGCTACACCTTC. The encoded protein is CASSMDRLGGYTF.

The rearrangement uses TRBV15 and TRBJ2-7; D is ambiguous. The V end was cut by 0 bases, the J end by 6 bases, with 9 bases between. CDR1 is LNHNV and CDR2 is YYDKDF in the germline V gene (reference sequence). The CDR3 length is 13 residues. The CDR3 DNA follows: TGTGCCACCAGCAGAGATTGGAGTACCGAGCAGTACTTC. This translates into CATSRDWSTEQYF. The complete variable domain, with remaining parts taken from reference TRBV15 and TRBJ2-7, reads DAMVIQNPRYQVTQFGKPVTLSCSQTLNHNVMYWYQQKSSQAPKLLFHYYDKDFNNEADTPDNFQSRRPNTSFCFLDIRSPGLGDTAMYLCATSRDWSTEQYFGPGTRLTVT.

J is TRBJ2-7 and V is TRBV6-1; D remains ambiguous. Trimming cost V 2 bases and J 5 bases, with 4 bases left between them. CDR1 and CDR2 from the germline V gene are MNHNS and SASEGT. The CDR3 loop spans 11 amino acids. CDR3 bases: TGTGCCAGCAGTGAAAACGACGAGCAGTACTTC. It codes for CASSENDEQYF.